A selection of T cell receptor beta chains follows, all from one sample in a study of blood T cell repertoires in COVID-19. The repertoire was sequenced with immunoSEQ multiplex PCR; TCRdb's copy has only in-frame clones and lacks some. The sample lists approximately 210,000 clones; roughly 90% were seen once. What was sequenced was PBMCs or T cells enriched from blood (not recorded which). The receptors derive from a woman aged 18-29 years who had recovered from COVID-19. The CDR3 runs from the conserved cysteine through the conserved F or W. A D gene is named only where the DNA matches it firmly. For some rows the clone size is stated as once, few or many, or as a class when expanded; others skip it.

D gene: -; J gene: TRBJ1-5; clone size: -; V gene: TRBV6-1; CDR3 protein: CASSDFLGHLDQPQHF; CDR3 DNA: TGTGCCAGCAGTGACTTCTTAGGACACCTAGATCAGCCCCAGCATTTT
D gene: -; J gene: TRBJ1-2; clone size: -; V gene: TRBV20-1; CDR3 protein: CSARDRGYDTF; CDR3 DNA: TGCAGTGCTAGAGATCGGGGTTACGACACCTTC
D gene: -; J gene: TRBJ2-2; clone size: -; V gene: TRBV11-2; CDR3 protein: CASSLMVHIQLTGELFF; CDR3 DNA: TGTGCCAGCAGCTTAATGGTGCACATACAATTAACCGGGGAGCTGTTTTTT
D gene: -; J gene: TRBJ1-1; clone size: -; V gene: TRBV24-1; CDR3 protein: CASQGEGTEAFF; CDR3 DNA: TGTGCCTCACAGGGAGAGGGCACTGAAGCTTTCTTT
D gene: TRBD2; J gene: TRBJ2-1; clone size: -; V gene: TRBV6-6; CDR3 protein: CASSQILAGGRSSYNEQFF; CDR3 DNA: TGTGCCAGCAGTCAGATCCTAGCGGGGGGACGAAGCTCCTACAATGAGCAGTTCTTC
D gene: -; J gene: TRBJ2-5; clone size: -; V gene: TRBV19; CDR3 protein: CASSMVSQKETQYF; CDR3 DNA: TGTGCCAGTAGTATGGTGTCTCAGAAAGAGACCCAGTACTTC
D gene: -; J gene: TRBJ2-2; clone size: -; V gene: TRBV12-3/TRBV12-4; CDR3 protein: CASSLTATGELFF; CDR3 DNA: TGTGCCAGCAGTTTAACTGCTACCGGGGAGCTGTTTTTT
D gene: -; J gene: TRBJ1-2; clone size: -; V gene: TRBV5-4; CDR3 protein: CASSPPPGAINYGYTF; CDR3 DNA: TGTGCCAGCAGCCCCCCACCAGGGGCCATTAACTATGGCTACACCTTC
D gene: -; J gene: TRBJ2-1; clone size: -; V gene: TRBV29-1; CDR3 protein: CSVEGALNEQFF; CDR3 DNA: TGCAGCGTTGAGGGGGCCCTCAATGAGCAGTTCTTC
D gene: TRBD1; J gene: TRBJ1-3; clone size: -; V gene: TRBV23-1; CDR3 protein: CASSQGDSGNTIYF; CDR3 DNA: TGCGCCAGCAGTCAAGGGGACAGTGGAAACACCATATATTTT
D gene: TRBD1; J gene: TRBJ2-7; clone size: -; V gene: TRBV11-2; CDR3 protein: CASSSAAGQGDAYEQYF; CDR3 DNA: TGTGCCAGCAGCTCCGCCGCGGGACAGGGGGATGCCTACGAGCAGTACTTC
D gene: -; J gene: TRBJ1-1; clone size: -; V gene: TRBV4-1; CDR3 protein: CASSQSQTPPGGFF; CDR3 DNA: TGCGCCAGCAGCCAAAGCCAAACACCCCCGGGTGGTTTCTTT
D gene: -; J gene: TRBJ2-1; clone size: few; V gene: TRBV4-1; CDR3 protein: CASSHATIRGLGTNEQFF; CDR3 DNA: TGCGCCAGCAGCCACGCTACCATTAGAGGGCTGGGAACAAATGAGCAGTTCTTC
D gene: -; J gene: TRBJ2-7; clone size: once; V gene: TRBV5-6; CDR3 protein: CASSFNPTYEQYF; CDR3 DNA: TGTGCCAGCAGCTTTAACCCAACATACGAGCAGTACTTC
D gene: TRBD1; J gene: TRBJ2-5; clone size: many; V gene: TRBV7-9; CDR3 protein: CASSLGTGVLETQYF; CDR3 DNA: TGTGCCAGCAGCCTAGGGACAGGGGTGTTGGAGACCCAGTACTTC
D gene: -; J gene: TRBJ2-2; clone size: -; V gene: TRBV6-5; CDR3 protein: CASSYSADGELFF; CDR3 DNA: TGTGCCAGCAGTTACTCGGCAGACGGGGAGCTGTTTTTT
D gene: TRBD2; J gene: TRBJ2-3; clone size: few; V gene: TRBV6-4; CDR3 protein: CASSSGGTDTQYF; CDR3 DNA: TGTGCCAGCAGTAGCGGGGGCACAGATACGCAGTATTTT
D gene: TRBD1; J gene: TRBJ1-1; clone size: -; V gene: TRBV2; CDR3 protein: CASRGQFNTEAFF; CDR3 DNA: TGTGCCAGCAGGGGACAGTTCAACACTGAAGCTTTCTTT
D gene: TRBD1; J gene: TRBJ1-1; clone size: -; V gene: TRBV5-5; CDR3 protein: CASSSTGEYDEAFF; CDR3 DNA: TGTGCCAGCAGTTCTACAGGGGAATATGATGAAGCTTTCTTT
D gene: -; J gene: TRBJ1-3; clone size: -; V gene: TRBV7-8; CDR3 protein: CASSLGRRNTIYF; CDR3 DNA: TGTGCCAGCAGCTTGGGCCGGCGAAACACCATATATTTT
D gene: -; J gene: TRBJ1-5; clone size: -; V gene: TRBV6-5; CDR3 protein: CASTGGGHSNQPQHF; CDR3 DNA: TGTGCCAGCACCGGGGGGGGGCATAGCAATCAGCCCCAGCATTTT
D gene: TRBD2; J gene: TRBJ2-1; clone size: -; V gene: TRBV5-4; CDR3 protein: CASSLGSGGGEQFF; CDR3 DNA: TGTGCCAGCAGCTTGGGGAGCGGGGGAGGTGAGCAGTTCTTC
D gene: -; J gene: TRBJ2-4; clone size: -; V gene: TRBV28; CDR3 protein: CASSFHRLLAKNIQYF; CDR3 DNA: TGTGCCAGCAGTTTTCACAGGTTACTAGCCAAAAACATTCAGTACTTC
D gene: TRBD1; J gene: TRBJ2-5; clone size: -; V gene: TRBV28; CDR3 protein: CASRTGSAGQETQYF; CDR3 DNA: TGTGCCAGCAGGACAGGGTCGGCGGGCCAAGAGACCCAGTACTTC
D gene: -; J gene: TRBJ1-6; clone size: -; V gene: TRBV6-5; CDR3 protein: CASSYGQGNSPLHF; CDR3 DNA: TGTGCCAGCAGTTACGGGCAGGGGAATTCACCCCTCCACTTT
D gene: -; J gene: TRBJ1-3; clone size: -; V gene: TRBV5-5; CDR3 protein: CASSLEAGNTIYF; CDR3 DNA: TGTGCCAGCAGTCTGGAGGCTGGAAACACCATATATTTT
D gene: -; J gene: TRBJ1-2; clone size: -; V gene: TRBV5-6; CDR3 protein: CASLVRANYGYTF; CDR3 DNA: TGTGCCAGCCTCGTGCGAGCTAACTATGGCTACACCTTC
D gene: -; J gene: TRBJ1-4; clone size: -; V gene: TRBV2; CDR3 protein: CASTQGFTNEKLFF; CDR3 DNA: TGTGCCAGCACACAGGGATTCACTAATGAAAAACTGTTTTTT
D gene: -; J gene: TRBJ1-6; clone size: -; V gene: TRBV27; CDR3 protein: CASSYGVTSPLHF; CDR3 DNA: TGTGCCAGCAGTTACGGGGTAACTTCACCCCTCCACTTT
D gene: -; J gene: TRBJ2-1; clone size: -; V gene: TRBV20-1; CDR3 protein: CSSTHYNEQFF; CDR3 DNA: TGCAGTTCTACCCATTACAATGAGCAGTTCTTC
D gene: -; J gene: TRBJ1-2; clone size: -; V gene: TRBV3-1/TRBV3-2; CDR3 protein: CASSRGGSRSYGYTF; CDR3 DNA: TGTGCCAGCAGCCGAGGAGGGAGCAGATCCTATGGCTACACCTTC
D gene: -; J gene: TRBJ2-1; clone size: -; V gene: TRBV7-2; CDR3 protein: CASSPNRQGLGRGHNEQFF; CDR3 DNA: TGTGCCAGCAGCCCGAACCGACAGGGGTTGGGGAGGGGACACAATGAGCAGTTCTTC
D gene: -; J gene: TRBJ1-5; clone size: few; V gene: TRBV19; CDR3 protein: CASSIYRDQPQHF; CDR3 DNA: TGTGCCAGTAGTATATACAGGGATCAGCCCCAGCATTTT
D gene: -; J gene: TRBJ1-2; clone size: -; V gene: TRBV6-2/TRBV6-3; CDR3 protein: CASSERRVAYGYTF; CDR3 DNA: TGTGCCAGCAGCGAACGACGGGTGGCCTATGGCTACACCTTC
D gene: -; J gene: TRBJ2-7; clone size: -; V gene: TRBV29-1; CDR3 protein: CSVEGGEFSYEQYF; CDR3 DNA: TGCAGCGTTGAGGGCGGGGAATTCTCCTACGAGCAGTACTTC
D gene: TRBD1; J gene: TRBJ1-2; clone size: once; V gene: TRBV24-1; CDR3 protein: CATSDFTRGHGYTF; CDR3 DNA: TGTGCCACCAGTGATTTTACCAGGGGGCATGGCTACACCTTC
D gene: TRBD2; J gene: TRBJ2-2; clone size: -; V gene: TRBV15; CDR3 protein: CATSRRGGSGELFF; CDR3 DNA: TGTGCCACCAGCAGGCGGGGGGGTTCGGGGGAGCTGTTTTTT
D gene: -; J gene: TRBJ1-1; clone size: few; V gene: TRBV7-9; CDR3 protein: CASSATLGGDLNTEAFF; CDR3 DNA: TGTGCCAGCAGCGCTACCTTGGGGGGGGACTTGAACACTGAAGCTTTCTTT
D gene: -; J gene: TRBJ2-7; clone size: -; V gene: TRBV11-3; CDR3 protein: CASSKTGTTTYEQYF; CDR3 DNA: TGTGCCAGCAGCAAAACCGGGACAACAACCTACGAGCAGTACTTC
D gene: TRBD1; J gene: TRBJ1-5; clone size: -; V gene: TRBV28; CDR3 protein: CASSSGQGAGQPQHF; CDR3 DNA: TGTGCCAGCAGTTCGGGACAGGGGGCGGGTCAGCCCCAGCATTTT
D gene: -; J gene: TRBJ2-7; clone size: -; V gene: TRBV29-1; CDR3 protein: CSVEASPYEQYF; CDR3 DNA: TGCAGCGTGGAAGCGAGCCCCTACGAGCAGTACTTC
D gene: -; J gene: TRBJ1-1; clone size: -; V gene: TRBV20-1; CDR3 protein: CSASWSQRQASEAFF; CDR3 DNA: TGCAGTGCTAGTTGGAGCCAGAGACAGGCGTCTGAAGCTTTCTTT